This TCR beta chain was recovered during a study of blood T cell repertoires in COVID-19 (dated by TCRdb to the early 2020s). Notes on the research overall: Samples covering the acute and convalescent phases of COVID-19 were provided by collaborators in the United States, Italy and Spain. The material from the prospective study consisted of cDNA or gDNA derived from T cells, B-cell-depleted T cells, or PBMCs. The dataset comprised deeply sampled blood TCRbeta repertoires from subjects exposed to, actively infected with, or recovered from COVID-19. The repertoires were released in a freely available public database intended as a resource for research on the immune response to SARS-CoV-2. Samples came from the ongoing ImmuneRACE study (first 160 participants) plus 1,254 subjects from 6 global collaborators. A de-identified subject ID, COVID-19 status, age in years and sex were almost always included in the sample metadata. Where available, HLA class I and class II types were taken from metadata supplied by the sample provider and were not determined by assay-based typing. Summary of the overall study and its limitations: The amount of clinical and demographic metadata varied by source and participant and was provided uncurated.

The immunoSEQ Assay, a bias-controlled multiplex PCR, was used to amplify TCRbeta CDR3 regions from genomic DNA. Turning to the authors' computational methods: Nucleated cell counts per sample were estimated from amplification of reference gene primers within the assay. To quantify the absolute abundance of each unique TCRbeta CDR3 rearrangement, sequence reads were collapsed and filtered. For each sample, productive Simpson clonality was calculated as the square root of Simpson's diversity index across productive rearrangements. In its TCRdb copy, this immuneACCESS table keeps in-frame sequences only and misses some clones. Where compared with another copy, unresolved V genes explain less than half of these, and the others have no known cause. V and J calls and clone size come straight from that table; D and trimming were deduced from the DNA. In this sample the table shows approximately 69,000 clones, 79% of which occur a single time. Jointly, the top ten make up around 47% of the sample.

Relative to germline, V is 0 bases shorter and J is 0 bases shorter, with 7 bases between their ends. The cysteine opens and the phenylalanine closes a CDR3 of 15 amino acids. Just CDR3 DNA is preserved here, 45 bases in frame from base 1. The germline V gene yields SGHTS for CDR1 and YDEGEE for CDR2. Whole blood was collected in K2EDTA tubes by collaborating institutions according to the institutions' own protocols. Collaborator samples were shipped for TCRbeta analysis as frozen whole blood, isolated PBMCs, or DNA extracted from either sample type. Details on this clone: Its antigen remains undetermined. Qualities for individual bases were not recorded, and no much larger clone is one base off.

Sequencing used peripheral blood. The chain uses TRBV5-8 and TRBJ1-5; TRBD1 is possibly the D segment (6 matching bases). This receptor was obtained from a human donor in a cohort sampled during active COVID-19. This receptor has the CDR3 CASSLDRVSNQPQHF. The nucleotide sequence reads TGTGCCAGCAGCTTGGACAGGGTTAGCAATCAGCCCCAGCATTTT.